The present entry profiles one T cell receptor beta chain with its context. It has no known antigen specificity. No base qualities exist here, and no much larger clone lies one base off it. From the germline V gene, CDR1 is SNHLY and CDR2 is FYNNEI. The CDR3 goes from the cysteine to the phenylalanine over 16 residues. Of the read, only the CDR3 DNA is kept; its 48 bases are in frame from base 1. V was cut back by 0 bases and J by 0 bases, leaving a gap of 12 bases between them. The protocol used for the library was the immunoSEQ multiplex PCR assay. The multiplex PCR relied on a mix of 60 forward primers for TCR Vbeta segments and 13 reverse primers for TCR Jbeta segments. A multiplex PCR assay on genomic DNA amplified the CDR3 region of rearranged TCR beta genes. The amplified TCR beta libraries were sequenced on the Illumina HiSeq System as 87-base-pair reads. The paper's data handling went like this. Across the 670 or so repertoires, a later analysis counted 80 million or so unique TCR beta chains, some 11 million of which were shared by at least two donors. A nearest-neighbor algorithm error-corrected the raw reads and collapsed the reads into unique sequences, merging closely related sequences to remove PCR and sequencing errors. Alignment of CDR3 sequences to IMGT reference sequences was used to assign V, D and J gene segments. For a sequence to be retained, at least a six-nucleotide match to both a V gene segment and a J gene segment was required. Rearrangements were classified as productive when the CDR3 lacked stop codons and remained in frame with V and J, and all other rearrangements were classified as non-productive. CDR3 was defined according to IMGT convention as the region running from the second conserved V-encoded cysteine to the conserved J-encoded phenylalanine. The earlier analysis of approximately 500 of the donors excluded sequences that lacked an unambiguous match to a single V gene segment. In an earlier analysis of 587 of the donors, V segments were called functional above 56.7% productive rearrangements and were called segregating when the between-donor standard deviation exceeded 5%. A statistical classification framework was built for diagnosing cytomegalovirus status from the catalog of TCR beta chain sequences. In a later analysis, V and J genes were assigned by comparing TCR nucleotide sequences against IMGT/GENE-DB human TR gene sequences. In a later analysis, CDR3 sequences and most-parsimonious VDJ recombination scenarios were assigned using the TCRdist pipeline. A later analysis defined each TCR beta chain by its CDR3 amino acid sequence plus V-gene family, and excluded reads lacking a unique V-gene family. As a way to deal with suspected cross-contamination and a sequencing artifact, a later analysis dropped approximately 570 nucleotide sequences that were highly shared and had low generation probability. For each public chain, a later analysis derived a clonal expansion index from normalized ranks of inferred template counts within each repertoire. In a later analysis, generation probabilities were computed with a VDJ recombination model fitted to out-of-frame rearrangements, and the resulting probabilities were checked against IGoR. Hypergeometric tests were used in a later analysis to score TCR-TCR, TCR-HLA and TCR-CMV co-occurrence, with a repertoire-size bias correction applied to the TCR pairs. In a later analysis, false discovery rates were estimated by permuting HLA or CMV assignments 20 times. In a later analysis, co-occurring TCRs were grouped with DBSCAN, and TCRdist sequence similarity was added when clustering was performed within HLA-allele-positive subsets. Co-occurrence clustering excluded repertoires with fewer than 30,000 or more than 120,000 public chains, plus five with anomalous nucleotide sharing. TCRdb holds this immuneACCESS table with in-frame rearrangements only. Some clones are missing; in checked studies, unresolved V genes explain under half, and the rest has no known cause. The D gene and trimming were derived from the DNA, and the V and J assignments and clone size from that table. The sample records over 150,000 clones, around 69% of which are singletons. The ten largest clones capture under 3.5% of the sample.

These data belong to a study of cytomegalovirus exposure and HLA in healthy donors (dated by TCRdb to 2015 to 2018). In the study overall: According to an earlier analysis of a few hundred of the donors, 150 million to 200 million T cells yielded 117 million unique TCR beta sequences and 276 Gb of sequence data. Roughly 290 gigabases of sequencing data and 70 million to 95 million unique TCR sequences made up an early release that covered several hundred HLA-typed donors. The genetic ancestry cluster associated with self-reported Caucasian donors included 80% to 90% of the 398 genotyped donors. The aim of the study was to test whether cataloging public T cell receptors could identify signatures of past pathogen exposure. The T cell repertoires of some 670 subjects were profiled by immunosequencing and related to cytomegalovirus serostatus. In addition to the first cohort of approximately 670 subjects, a separate validation cohort of approximately 130 different subjects was used. High-throughput TCR immunosequencing, statistical association of individual TCRs with disease status, and machine learning were combined to predict cytomegalovirus infection status. In a later analysis, previously published TCR beta repertoires from roughly 710 donors were re-analyzed and high-resolution HLA genotyping was added so that TCR occurrence patterns could be studied. The later analysis used no new phenotypic data to find candidate immune exposures, relying instead on TCR beta sequences and their occurrence across donors. In an earlier analysis of about 590 of the donors, high-throughput TCR beta sequencing was used to judge whether each TCR beta V gene segment behaved as functional or pseudogenic. Donor age, sex, ethnicity and CMV serostatus were compiled alongside the repertoire data. In a later genetic analysis, genome-wide SNP genotypes for 398 of the 666 donors were used, and that subset was treated as a discovery cohort. All discovery cohort repertoires had been generated using a single sequencing platform. Class I and class II HLA loci were covered by the typing at four-digit resolution. The number of typed donors differed by locus: about 629-630 for A, B, C, DRB1 and DQB1; 500 to 550 for DQA1; roughly 600 for DPA1; and 400 to 480 for DPB1. Because of strong linkage in the cohort, five DR-DQ haplotypes were treated as single units for association and clustering. Across 300 to 500 genotyped donors of the cohort, an average of about 240,000 unique TCR beta nucleotide sequences per donor were sequenced, and roughly 20% of those sequences were non-productive.

In total, just over 650 healthy bone marrow donors made up the cohort. Cohort members were all nominally healthy when sampled, although unrecorded immune exposures were likely present. The donor was CMV seronegative and was included in the group of hundreds of seronegative cohort members. A peripheral blood sample was provided by each donor, and peripheral blood mononuclear cells were used for TCR beta sequencing. The Qiagen DNeasy Blood Extraction Kit was used to extract genomic DNA from the blood cell samples. Beyond this particular receptor, the publication reports: A cluster of highly shared sequence variants was judged likely to be a technical artifact of the sequencing pipeline. A further reported finding was that TCR beta sequences accurately predicted the HLA-A and HLA-B alleles for most subjects in the first cohort. Compared with the roughly 710-donor mean, donors in an Asian-associated ancestry cluster had fewer N-insertions in productive TCRs, according to a later genetic analysis. The classifier was reported to diagnose cytomegalovirus status with high specificity and sensitivity in both the original cohort and the validation cohort. Because counts were too low, some 17 rarely observed V segments, including chromosome 9 orphons, were left out of the earlier analysis of 500 to 650 of the donors. Strong co-occurrence of HLA alleles, especially DR and DQ, made assigning TCR associations to individual alleles difficult. The presence/absence analyses assumed that sequencing depth was roughly uniform across donors, and that assumption may not be true. Correlated functional status among segregating V segments might reflect linkage disequilibrium, but an unknown experimental factor could not be ruled out. In a later analysis, TCR association rates were found to vary across HLA loci, with the most associated TCRs seen for DRB1 alleles and the fewest for HLA-C alleles. A later analysis found that most CMV-associated TCR beta chains appeared HLA-restricted, with HLA associations seemingly driven largely by CMV exposure. Most TCR sequences were observed very rarely across donors, whereas some public TCRs were present in many individuals. A total of fewer than 200 TCR beta chains were listed by the study as associated with cytomegalovirus. In an earlier analysis of about 600 of the donors, most TCR beta V segments appeared in productive rearrangements about 87% or about 30% of the time, broadly matching IMGT annotations. A later analysis found that HLA-associated TCR beta chains were more clonally expanded and had lower generation probabilities than equally common non-associated chains. The authors suggested that the approach could potentially be extended to other disease states and immunological phenotypes. An association between a missense DCLRE1C variant and V-gene and J-gene trimming of TCR beta chains was found in a later genetic analysis and replicated in an independent cohort. Because the 87-base-pair reads could not distinguish some IMGT-functional V segments, including TRBV6-2 and TRBV6-3, those segments were excluded. This cohort had only TCR beta chains sequenced, and the lack of alpha or paired-chain data limited which features could be detected. Specific HLA alleles were associated with over 15,000 TCR beta sequences at a false discovery rate of 0.05 in a later analysis. In a later analysis, several top co-occurrence clusters were reported to appear linked to parvovirus B19, influenza, CMV and Epstein-Barr virus. HLA typing was unavailable for some donors at each locus, so association tests used only the typed subset. A few of the identified cytomegalovirus-associated TCR beta chains were confirmed in vitro to be specific for cytomegalovirus antigens. CMV serostatus was the only immune exposure information available for the cohort.

The source material was PBMCs. The chain is assembled from TRBV2 and TRBJ2-7, with a weak D call of TRBD2 (6 bases match). The source of this sequence is a woman in her twenties or thirties in good health and CMV-seronegative. The CDR3 amino acid sequence is: CASSEARGTFSYEQYF. Here is the DNA: TGTGCCAGCAGTGAAGCACGGGGGACGTTCTCCTACGAGCAGTACTTC.